These 23 T cell receptor beta chains share one sample of origin, sequenced in a study of T-cell memory formation after mild COVID-19. MiXCR, applied by TCRdb to the 5' RACE reads, yields one record per CDR3 protein. The sample shows more than 250,000 distinct CDR3 sequences, around 15% of them seen only once. Sequencing used PBMCs or a T cell subset sorted from them (not recorded which). All receptors come from a man in his late teens or twenties who had mild COVID-19 (a few samples of this study predate the infection). Cell type and time point are not known.

The J gene is TRBJ2-7, the V gene TRBV11-1; 8 bases line up with TRBD2. Unmatched junction bases numbered 5, after V lost 0 bases and J lost 4 bases. CDR3 length equals 15 residues. Germline-derived CDR1 and CDR2 are SGHAT and FQDESV (reference sequence). CDR3 in amino acids: CASSLASGLEYEQYV. CDR3 in DNA: TGTGCCAGCAGCTTAGCGTCGGGACTAGAGTACGAGCAGTACGTC.

The sample holds a few counts of this clonotype. The CDR3 loop reads CASSPSGGARETQYF. The CDR3 DNA sequence: TGTGCCAGCAGCCCTAGCGGGGGGGCTCGAGAGACCCAGTACTTC. V is TRBV7-2 and J is TRBJ2-5, with TRBD2 identical over 12 bases. There are 15 residues in the CDR3. The germline V gene encodes CDR1 SGHTA and CDR2 FQGNSA. Trimming removed 5 bases from V and 4 bases from J; junction bases left unmatched: 5.

This rearrangement joins TRBV15 to TRBJ2-7, with 11 bases aligning to TRBD2. The germline CDR1 and CDR2 sequences are LNHNV and YYDKDF (reference sequence). The V and J ends lost 3 bases and 6 bases, in that order; junction bases with no gene match: 4. The CDR3 consists of 14 residues. This chain's CDR3 is CATSRPGLAVEQYV. CDR3 DNA sequence: TGTGCCACCAGCAGGCCGGGACTAGCGGTCGAGCAGTACGTC.

This rearrangement joins TRBV7-9 to TRBJ1-1, with a weak D call TRBD1 (6 bases). The germline gives CDR1 SEHNR, CDR2 FQNEAQ (reference sequence). CDR3 length equals 12 residues. V lost 5 bases, J lost 8 bases, and 12 bases lay in between. This CDR3 is CASSAGAEEAFF. The CDR3 coding sequence is TGTGCCAGCAGCGCGGGGGCGGAAGAAGCTTTCTTT.

This clonotype was counted a few times. This chain links TRBV27 with TRBJ1-2; D is ambiguous. Germline CDR1 MNHEY, CDR2 SMNVEV (reference sequence). There are 15 residues in the CDR3. Trimming removed 4 bases from V and 9 bases from J, with 21 bases in between. CDR3 sequence reads: CASSWSVAFPGSYTF. The CDR3 DNA reads TGTGCCAGCAGTTGGTCAGTCGCCTTCCCGGGGAGCTACACCTTC.

This clonotype was seen a handful of times. V and J are TRBV7-6 and TRBJ2-7; TRBD1 might be the D (6 bases). The CDR3 length is 16 residues. Per germline, CDR1 SGHVS and CDR2 FNYEAQ. The V and J ends lost 4 bases and 4 bases respectively, with 20 bases between them. The CDR3 sequence is CASSSDPTGVNYEQYF. The CDR3 DNA is TGTGCCAGCAGCTCGGACCCGACAGGAGTAAATTACGAGCAGTACTTC.

This clonotype was recorded a few times. CDR3 residues: CASSQGPNQPQHF. CDR3 nucleotide sequence: TGTGCCAGCAGCCAAGGCCCCAATCAGCCCCAGCATTTT. The chain uses TRBV14 and TRBJ1-5; D gene ambiguous. Per germline, CDR1 SGHDN and CDR2 FVKESK. This CDR3 comprises 13 residues. With 1 base removed from V and 3 bases from J, the gap between germline ends came to 4 bases.

This chain links TRBV7-6 with TRBJ2-7; TRBD2 agrees at 8 bases. CDR1 is SGHVS, CDR2 FNYEAQ, per germline. V trimming: 0 bases; J trimming: 6 bases; junction bases outside the gene matches: 10. The CDR3 has 16 residues. For the CDR3, the DNA is TGTGCCAGCAGCTTAGCGCGAGAGGGGGGGACTAGCGAGCAGTACTTC. It yields the protein CASSLAREGGTSEQYF.

The rearrangement joins TRBV7-9 to TRBJ2-7, with a weak D call TRBD1 (6 bases). The length of the CDR3 is 15 residues. Germline loops: CDR1 SEHNR, CDR2 FQNEAQ (reference sequence). V shed 5 bases and J shed 3 bases, with 17 bases lying between them. CDR3 DNA: TGTGCCAGCAGCCAATGGGTGACAGGCGACTACGAGCAGTACTTC. Its translation is CASSQWVTGDYEQYF. The full variable domain, with the rest looked up from reference TRBV7-9 and TRBJ2-7, is DTGVSQNPRHKITKRGQNVTFRCDPISEHNRLYWYRQTLGQGPEFLTYFQNEAQLEKSRLLSDRFSAERPKGSFSTLEIQRTEQGDSAMYLCASSQWVTGDYEQYFGPGTRLTVT.

This clonotype was counted only a few times. The chain joins TRBV25-1 to TRBJ2-3; D is uncertain. The CDR3 totals 13 residues. V was cut by 4 bases and J by 0 bases, with 5 bases left in between. Germline V gene data show CDR1 as MGHDK and CDR2 as SYGVNS. The CDR3 nucleotides read TGTGCCAGCAGTGTCATCAGCACAGATACGCAGTATTTT. Residues: CASSVISTDTQYF. Complete variable domain (other parts from reference TRBV25-1 and TRBJ2-3): EADIYQTPRYLVIGTGKKITLECSQTMGHDKMYWYQQDPGMELHLIHYSYGVNSTEKGDLSSESTVSRIRTEHFPLTLESARPSHTSQYLCASSVISTDTQYFGPGTRLTVL.

In its sample, this clonotype was seen a few times. The chain uses TRBV7-2 and TRBJ1-4; no clear D. Germline V CDR1 and CDR2: SGHTA, FQGNSA. The ends were cut back, 8 bases at V and 4 bases at J, with 8 bases in the middle. The CDR3 consists of 12 residues. The CDR3 coding sequence is TGTGCCAGCCGCAGTGATAATGAAAAACTGTTTTTT. Protein product: CASRSDNEKLFF.

The chain links TRBV4-3 to TRBJ2-2; weak D call: TRBD1 (6 bases). The CDR3 has 17 amino acids. The V and J ends lost 0 bases and 0 bases respectively, with 11 bases between them. Germline V gene data show CDR1 as LGHNA and CDR2 as YSLEER. The CDR3 here is CASSQDPRGANTGELFF. The CDR3 DNA follows: TGCGCCAGCAGCCAAGATCCCAGGGGCGCGAACACCGGGGAGCTGTTTTTT.

The J gene is TRBJ2-3, the V gene TRBV9; 10 bases match TRBD2. Germline trimming cut 6 bases from V and 4 bases from J; bases unmatched to any gene: 5. Germline V gives CDR1 SGDLS, CDR2 YYNGEE. CDR3 size: 14 residues. CDR3 bases: TGTGCCAGCACCTCTAGCGGGGGCGCAGATACGCAGTATTTT. Translation: CASTSSGGADTQYF.

A few counts support this clonotype. The V gene is TRBV12-3 or TRBV12-4, the J gene TRBJ2-1; 9 nucleotides align to TRBD1. V gave up 6 bases and J gave up 3 bases; unmatched junction bases: 6. The CDR3 is made up of 15 amino acids. The CDR3 DNA follows: TGTGCCAGCAGGCTACAGGGGGCCGTCTACAATGAGCAGTTCTTC. Translation gives CASRLQGAVYNEQFF.

This clonotype was counted only a few times. V usage is TRBV20-1 and J usage is TRBJ2-1, with 9 nucleotides matching TRBD2. CDR3 length equals 14 residues. Germline V gene sequence: CDR1 DFQATT, CDR2 SNEGSKA (reference sequence). With V trimmed by 6 bases and J by 8 bases, 11 bases remained unmatched. The CDR3 DNA follows: TGCAGTGCCATGGAACGTAGCGGGGGCTATGAGCAGTTCTTC. This translates into CSAMERSGGYEQFF.

The chain links TRBV9 to TRBJ1-6, with D tentatively TRBD1 (6 bases). Germline V lookup: CDR1 SGDLS, CDR2 YYNGEE. Trimming removed 0 bases from V and 8 bases from J, with 9 bases in between. This CDR3 contains 14 residues. CDR3 DNA: TGTGCCAGCAGCGTAGAACAGGGAGATTCACCCCTCCACTTT. Translated, it gives CASSVEQGDSPLHF.

This chain uses TRBV7-3 with TRBJ2-1, with 10 bases that match TRBD2. The germline V gene has CDR1 SGHTA and CDR2 FQGTGA. The CDR3 length is 18 residues. V lost 4 bases, J lost 0 bases, and 9 bases stayed unmatched. CDR3 protein: CASSSGASGSSSYNEQFF. The CDR3 bases are TGTGCCAGCAGCTCTGGGGCTAGCGGGAGCAGCTCCTACAATGAGCAGTTCTTC.

The chain has TRBV19 and TRBJ1-5; D is unclear. This CDR3 is 14 amino acids long. Trimming cost V 5 bases and J 5 bases, with 13 bases left between them. CDR1 is LNHDA, CDR2 SQIVND, per germline (reference sequence). The CDR3 spells CASSGGDWYQPQHF. The CDR3 DNA reads as TGTGCCAGTAGTGGCGGGGATTGGTATCAGCCCCAGCATTTT.

Ten or more counts support this clonotype. This chain uses TRBV7-2 with TRBJ1-2, with D unclear. Between the trimmed V and J ends, which lost 4 bases and 4 bases, there was a span of 10 bases. The CDR3 is made up of 13 amino acids. Per the germline V gene, CDR1 is SGHTA and CDR2 is FQGNSA. DNA for the CDR3: TGTGCCAGCAGCTCGACGTTTGGCTATGGCTACACCTTC. This sequence encodes CASSSTFGYGYTF.

This clonotype came up a few times. The J gene is TRBJ2-1, the V gene TRBV7-6; 7 nucleotides line up with TRBD1. V lost 8 bases, J lost 4 bases, and 2 bases stayed unmatched. The CDR3 has 12 amino acids. Germline CDR1 reads SGHVS; CDR2 reads FNYEAQ. CDR3: CASGQDYNEQFF. DNA for the CDR3: TGTGCCAGCGGACAGGATTACAATGAGCAGTTCTTC.

The chain employs TRBV5-5 and TRBJ2-7; D is unresolved. The V and J ends lost 2 bases and 0 bases respectively, with 9 bases between them. Germline V CDR1 and CDR2: SGHKS, YYEKEE (reference sequence). CDR3 length equals 14 residues. DNA for the CDR3: TGTGCCAGCAGCTTAGGAGCGAACTCCTACGAGCAGTACGTC. Protein: CASSLGANSYEQYV.

The chain is built from TRBV7-2 and TRBJ1-4; D is perhaps TRBD1 (6 bases). V lost 0 bases to trimming and J lost 6 bases, with 14 bases between them. The germline V gene encodes CDR1 SGHTA and CDR2 FQGNSA. CDR3 length equals 16 residues. The CDR3 DNA follows: TGTGCCAGCAGCTTAGCGCTCGGGGGCGCATATGAAAAACTGTTTTTT. It codes for CASSLALGGAYEKLFF.

The chain is built from TRBV7-6 and TRBJ2-7; 8 bases are a match to TRBD2. The V gene end was trimmed by 2 bases and the J gene end by 2 bases; junction bases not matched to a gene: 8. The CDR3 spans 16 residues. Germline CDR1 is SGHVS and CDR2 is FNYEAQ. CDR3 nucleotides: TGTGCCAGCAGCTTAAAAGCGGGGGAACTCACCTACGAGCAGTACGTC. As protein: CASSLKAGELTYEQYV.